This T cell receptor (beta chain) was sequenced for a study of blood T cell repertoires in COVID-19. This clone was seen just once. Here immunoSEQ multiplex PCR was the method, and the copy in TCRdb shows in-frame clones only, minus some. The sample holds around 220,000 clones; roughly 84% are singletons and the top ten take just under 20%. CDR1 and CDR2 from the germline V gene are MNHEY and SVGEGT. The CDR3 covers 15 residues. V lost 4 bases and J lost 2, with 12 bases in between. Material: peripheral blood. The receptor was derived from a man younger than 40 with active or convalescent COVID-19. The J gene is TRBJ1-5, the V gene TRBV6-2 or TRBV6-3; D is perhaps TRBD1 (6 bases). Written as DNA, the CDR3 is TGTGCCAGCAGTTTCCGAGGGGGTGGCAATCAGCCCCAGCATTTT. Translated: CASSFRGGGNQPQHF.